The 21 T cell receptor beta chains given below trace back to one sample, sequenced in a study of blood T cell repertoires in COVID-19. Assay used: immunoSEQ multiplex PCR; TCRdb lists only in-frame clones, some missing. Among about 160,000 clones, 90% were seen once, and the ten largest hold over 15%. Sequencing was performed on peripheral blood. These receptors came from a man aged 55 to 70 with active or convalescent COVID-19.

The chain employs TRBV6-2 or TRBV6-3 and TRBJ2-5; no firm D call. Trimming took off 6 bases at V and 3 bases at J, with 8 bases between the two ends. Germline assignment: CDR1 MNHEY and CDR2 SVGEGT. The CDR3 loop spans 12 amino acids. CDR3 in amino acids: CASSTLEETQYF. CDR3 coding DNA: TGTGCCAGCAGCACGCTAGAAGAGACCCAGTACTTC.

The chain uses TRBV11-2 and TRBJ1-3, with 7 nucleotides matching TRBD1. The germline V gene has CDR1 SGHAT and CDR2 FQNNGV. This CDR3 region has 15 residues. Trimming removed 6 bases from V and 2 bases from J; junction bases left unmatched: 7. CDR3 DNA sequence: TGTGCCAGCAGAAAACCCGGGACAGCTGGAAACACCATATATTTT. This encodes CASRKPGTAGNTIYF.

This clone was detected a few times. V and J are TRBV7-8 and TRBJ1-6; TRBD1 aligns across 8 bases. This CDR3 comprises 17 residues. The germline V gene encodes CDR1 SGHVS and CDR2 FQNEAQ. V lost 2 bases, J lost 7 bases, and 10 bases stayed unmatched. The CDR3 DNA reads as TGTGCCAGCAGCTTACAATTCCAGGGGGCGACGAATTCACCCCTCCACTTT. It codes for CASSLQFQGATNSPLHF.

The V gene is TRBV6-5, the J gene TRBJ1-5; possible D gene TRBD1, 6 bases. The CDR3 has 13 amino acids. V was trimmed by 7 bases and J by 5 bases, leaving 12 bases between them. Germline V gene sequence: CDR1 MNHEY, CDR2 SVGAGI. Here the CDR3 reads CASNKDRYQPQHF. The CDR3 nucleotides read TGTGCCAGCAATAAAGACAGGTATCAGCCCCAGCATTTT.

This CDR3 is CASSSPGQGMNEQFF. Written as DNA, the CDR3 is TGTGCCAGCAGTTCCCCGGGACAGGGGATGAATGAGCAGTTCTTC. This chain connects TRBV27 to TRBJ2-1; 10 positions match TRBD1. V lost 4 bases and J lost 7; bases outside the gene matches: 7. CDR1 and CDR2 (germline): MNHEY, SMNVEV (reference sequence). The CDR3 extends over 15 amino acids.

CDR3 loop: CAGTGSSGNTIYF. The CDR3 bases are TGTGCCGGAACAGGGTCCTCTGGAAACACCATATATTTT. The chain combines TRBV18 with TRBJ1-3; possible D gene TRBD1, 6 bases. The CDR3 extends over 13 amino acids. Trimming cost V 11 bases and J 0 bases, with 11 bases left between them. Germline CDR1 reads KGHSH; CDR2 reads LQKENI. The full variable domain, completed using reference TRBV18 and TRBJ1-3, is NAGVMQNPRHLVRRRGQEARLRCSPMKGHSHVYWYRQLPEEGLKFMVYLQKENIIDESGMPKERFSAEFPKEGPSILRIQQVVRGDSAAYFCAGTGSSGNTIYFGEGSWLTVV.

DNA of the CDR3: TGCGCCAGCAGCAACCCTAGCGGGGGGCGAGAGACCCAGTACTTC. It translates to CASSNPSGGRETQYF. This chain joins TRBV5-1 and TRBJ2-5; 11 nucleotides match TRBD2. Germline V gives CDR1 SGHRS, CDR2 YFSETQ. This CDR3 is 15 amino acids long. Trimming cost V 4 bases and J 4 bases; bases outside gene matches: 6.

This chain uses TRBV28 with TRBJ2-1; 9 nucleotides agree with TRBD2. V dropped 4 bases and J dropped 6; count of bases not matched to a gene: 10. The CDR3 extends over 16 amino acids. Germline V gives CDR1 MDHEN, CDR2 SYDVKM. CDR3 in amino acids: CASSSPLAGSGNEQFF. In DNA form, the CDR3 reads TGTGCCAGCAGTTCCCCTCTAGCGGGATCGGGCAATGAGCAGTTCTTC.

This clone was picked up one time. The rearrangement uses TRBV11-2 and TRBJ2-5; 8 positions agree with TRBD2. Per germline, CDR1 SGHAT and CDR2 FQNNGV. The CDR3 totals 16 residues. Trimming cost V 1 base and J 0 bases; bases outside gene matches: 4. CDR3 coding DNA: TGTGCCAGCAGCTTAGTGGGCGGGGGGAACCAAGAGACCCAGTACTTC. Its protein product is CASSLVGGGNQETQYF.

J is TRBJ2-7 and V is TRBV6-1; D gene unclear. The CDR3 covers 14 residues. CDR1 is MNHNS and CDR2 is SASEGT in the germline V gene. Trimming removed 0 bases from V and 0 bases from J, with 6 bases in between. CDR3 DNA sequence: TGTGCCAGCAGTGAAGCGGGCAGCTCCTACGAGCAGTACTTC. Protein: CASSEAGSSYEQYF.

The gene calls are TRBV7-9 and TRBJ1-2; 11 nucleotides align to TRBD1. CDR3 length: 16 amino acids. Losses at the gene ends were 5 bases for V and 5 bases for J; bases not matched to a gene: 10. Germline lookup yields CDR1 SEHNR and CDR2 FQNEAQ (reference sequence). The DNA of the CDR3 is TGTGCCAGCAGCGCCGGGACAGGGGGTTTACTTTATGGCTACACCTTC. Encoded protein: CASSAGTGGLLYGYTF.

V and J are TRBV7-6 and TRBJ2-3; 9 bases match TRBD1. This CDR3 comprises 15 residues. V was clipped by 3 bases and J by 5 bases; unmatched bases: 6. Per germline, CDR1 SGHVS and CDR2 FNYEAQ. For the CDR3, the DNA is TGTGCCAGCAGCTTTTACAGGGGGCAAGAAGATACGCAGTATTTT. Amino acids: CASSFYRGQEDTQYF. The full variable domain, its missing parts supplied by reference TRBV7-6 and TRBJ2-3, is GAGVSQSPRYKVTKRGQDVALRCDPISGHVSLYWYRQALGQGPEFLTYFNYEAQQDKSGLPNDRFSAERPEGSISTLTIQRTEQRDSAMYRCASSFYRGQEDTQYFGPGTRLTVL.

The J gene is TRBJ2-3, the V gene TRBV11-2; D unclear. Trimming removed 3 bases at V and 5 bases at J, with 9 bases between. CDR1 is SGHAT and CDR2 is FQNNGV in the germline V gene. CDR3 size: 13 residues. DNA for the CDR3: TGTGCCAGCAGCTTTAGCTTGGTAGATACGCAGTATTTT. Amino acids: CASSFSLVDTQYF. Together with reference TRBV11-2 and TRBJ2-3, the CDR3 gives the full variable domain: EAGVAQSPRYKIIEKRQSVAFWCNPISGHATLYWYQQILGQGPKLLIQFQNNGVVDDSQLPKDRFSAERLKGVDSTLKIQPAKLEDSAVYLCASSFSLVDTQYFGPGTRLTVL.

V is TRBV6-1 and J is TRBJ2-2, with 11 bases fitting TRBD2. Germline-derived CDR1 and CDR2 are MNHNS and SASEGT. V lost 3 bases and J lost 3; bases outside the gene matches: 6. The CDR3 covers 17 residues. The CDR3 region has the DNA TGTGCCAGCAGTGACACATTTAGCGGGAGGGACACCGGGGAGCTGTTTTTT. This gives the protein CASSDTFSGRDTGELFF.

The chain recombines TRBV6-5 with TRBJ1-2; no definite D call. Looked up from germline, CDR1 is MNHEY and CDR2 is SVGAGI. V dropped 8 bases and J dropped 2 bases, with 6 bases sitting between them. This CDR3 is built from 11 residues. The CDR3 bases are TGTGCCAGCGGCTTAAACTATGGCTACACCTTC. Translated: CASGLNYGYTF.

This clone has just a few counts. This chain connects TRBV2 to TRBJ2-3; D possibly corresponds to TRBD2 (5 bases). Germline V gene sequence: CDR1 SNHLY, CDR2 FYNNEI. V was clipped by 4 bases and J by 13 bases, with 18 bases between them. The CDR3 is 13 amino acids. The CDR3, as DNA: TGTGCCAGCAGTGGTGGACTCACCCTAGGGAAGTATTTT. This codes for CASSGGLTLGKYF.

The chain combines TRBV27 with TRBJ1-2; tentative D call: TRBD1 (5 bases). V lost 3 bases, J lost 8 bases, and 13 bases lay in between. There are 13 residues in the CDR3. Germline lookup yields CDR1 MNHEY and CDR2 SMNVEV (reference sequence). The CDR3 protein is CASSFGGDDGYTF. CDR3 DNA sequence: TGTGCCAGCAGTTTTGGAGGGGACGACGGCTACACCTTC.

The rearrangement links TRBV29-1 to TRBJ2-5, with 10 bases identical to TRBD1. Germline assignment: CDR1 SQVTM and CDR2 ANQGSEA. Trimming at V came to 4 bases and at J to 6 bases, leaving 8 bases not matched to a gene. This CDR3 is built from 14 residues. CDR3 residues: CSVAGDRGLKTQYF. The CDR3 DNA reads TGCAGCGTTGCCGGTGACAGGGGGCTAAAGACCCAGTACTTC.

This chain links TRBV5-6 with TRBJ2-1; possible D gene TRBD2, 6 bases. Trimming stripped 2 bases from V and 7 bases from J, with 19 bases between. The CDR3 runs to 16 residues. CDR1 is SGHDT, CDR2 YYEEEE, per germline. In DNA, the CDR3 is TGTGCCAGCAGCTTCGGCGGGATGTGGGTAAAAAATGAGCAGTTCTTC. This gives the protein CASSFGGMWVKNEQFF. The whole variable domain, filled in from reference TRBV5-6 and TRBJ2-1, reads DAGVTQSPTHLIKTRGQQVTLRCSPKSGHDTVSWYQQALGQGPQFIFQYYEEEERQRGNFPDRFSGHQFPNYSSELNVNALLLGDSALYLCASSFGGMWVKNEQFFGPGTRLTVL.

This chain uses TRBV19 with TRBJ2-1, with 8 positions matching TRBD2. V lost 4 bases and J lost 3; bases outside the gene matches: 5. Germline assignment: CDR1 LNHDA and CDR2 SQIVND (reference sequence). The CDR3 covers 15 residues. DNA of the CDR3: TGTGCCAGTAGTAGAGCGGGGGAGAGCTACAATGAGCAGTTCTTC. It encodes CASSRAGESYNEQFF.

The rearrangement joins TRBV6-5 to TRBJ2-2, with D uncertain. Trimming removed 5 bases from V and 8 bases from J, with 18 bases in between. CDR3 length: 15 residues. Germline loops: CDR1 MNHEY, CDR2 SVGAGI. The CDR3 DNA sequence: TGTGCCAGCAGTCAAAACCCAAGCGTCGTTGGGGAGCTGTTTTTT. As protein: CASSQNPSVVGELFF.